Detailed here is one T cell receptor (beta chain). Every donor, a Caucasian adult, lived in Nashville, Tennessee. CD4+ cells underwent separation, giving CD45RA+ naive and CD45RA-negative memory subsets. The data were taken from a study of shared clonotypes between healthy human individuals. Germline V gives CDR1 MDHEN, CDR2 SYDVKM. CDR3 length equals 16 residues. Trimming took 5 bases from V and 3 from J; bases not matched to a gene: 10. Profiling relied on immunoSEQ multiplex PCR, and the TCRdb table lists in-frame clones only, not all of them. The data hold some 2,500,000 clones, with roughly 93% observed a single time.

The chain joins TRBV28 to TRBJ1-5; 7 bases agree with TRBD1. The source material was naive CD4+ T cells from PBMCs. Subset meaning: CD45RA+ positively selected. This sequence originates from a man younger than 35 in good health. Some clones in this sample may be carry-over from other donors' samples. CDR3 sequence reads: CASSKTGRKDNQPQHF. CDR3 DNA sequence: TGTGCCAGCAGTAAGACAGGGAGGAAGGACAATCAGCCCCAGCATTTT.